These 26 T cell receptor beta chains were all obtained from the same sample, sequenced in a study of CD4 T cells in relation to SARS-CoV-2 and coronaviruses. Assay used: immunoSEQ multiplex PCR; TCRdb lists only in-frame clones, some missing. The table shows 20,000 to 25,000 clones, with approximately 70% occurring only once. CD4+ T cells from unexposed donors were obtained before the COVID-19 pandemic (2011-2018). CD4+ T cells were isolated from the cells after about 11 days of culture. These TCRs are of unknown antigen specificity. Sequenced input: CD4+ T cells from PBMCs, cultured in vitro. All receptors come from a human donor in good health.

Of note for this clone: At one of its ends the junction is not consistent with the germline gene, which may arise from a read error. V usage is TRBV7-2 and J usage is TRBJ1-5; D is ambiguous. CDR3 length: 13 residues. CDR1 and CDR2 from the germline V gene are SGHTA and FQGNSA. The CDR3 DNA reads TGTGCCAGCGGCTTGCCGGGTCCTCAGCCCCAGCATTTT. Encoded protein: CASGLPGPQPQHF. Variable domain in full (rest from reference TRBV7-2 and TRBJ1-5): GAGVSQSPSNKVTEKGKDVELRCDPISGHTALYWYRQSLGQGLEFLIYFQGNSAPDKSGLPSDRFSAERTGGSVSTLTIQRTQQEDSAVYLCASGLPGPQPQHFGDGTRLSIL.

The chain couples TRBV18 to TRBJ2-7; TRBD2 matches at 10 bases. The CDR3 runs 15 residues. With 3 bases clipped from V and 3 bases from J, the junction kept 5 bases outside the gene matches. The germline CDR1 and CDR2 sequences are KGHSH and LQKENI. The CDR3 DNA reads TGTGCCAGCTCACCGAACGGACTAGCGGACTACGAGCAGTACTTC. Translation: CASSPNGLADYEQYF.

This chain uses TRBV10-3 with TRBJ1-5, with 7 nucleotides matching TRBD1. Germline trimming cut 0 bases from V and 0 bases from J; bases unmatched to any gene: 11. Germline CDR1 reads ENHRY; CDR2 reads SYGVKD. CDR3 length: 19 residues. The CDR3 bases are TGTGCCATCAGTGAGTCCTTAATTACTGGGACAGATAGCAATCAGCCCCAGCATTTT. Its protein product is CAISESLITGTDSNQPQHF.

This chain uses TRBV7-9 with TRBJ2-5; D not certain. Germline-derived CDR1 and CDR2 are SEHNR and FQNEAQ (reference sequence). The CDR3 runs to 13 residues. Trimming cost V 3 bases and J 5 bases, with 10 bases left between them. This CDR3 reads CASSFHGSETQYF. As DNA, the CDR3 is TGTGCCAGCAGCTTCCATGGATCGGAGACCCAGTACTTC.

CDR3: CASSLEGQGAPGANVLTF. The CDR3, as DNA: TGCGCCAGCAGCTTGGAGGGACAGGGGGCGCCTGGGGCCAACGTCCTGACTTTC. J is TRBJ2-6 and V is TRBV5-1; TRBD1 aligns across 12 bases. V gave up 0 bases and J gave up 2 bases; unmatched junction bases: 3. Per germline, CDR1 SGHRS and CDR2 YFSETQ. The CDR3 is 18 amino acids.

CDR3 sequence reads: CATSDLRGRGQETQYF. The DNA for the CDR3 is TGTGCCACCAGTGATTTGAGGGGTAGGGGTCAAGAGACCCAGTACTTC. This chain connects TRBV24-1 to TRBJ2-5; weak D call: TRBD1 (5 bases). Germline V CDR1 and CDR2: KGHDR, SFDVKD. Trimming took off 0 bases at V and 2 bases at J, with 12 bases between the two ends. The CDR3 consists of 16 residues.

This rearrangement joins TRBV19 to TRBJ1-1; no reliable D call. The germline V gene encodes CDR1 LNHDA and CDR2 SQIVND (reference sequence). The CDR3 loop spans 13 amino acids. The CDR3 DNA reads TGTGGATCTTCTCGGGAACCGAACACTGAAGCTTTCTTT. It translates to CGSSREPNTEAFF.

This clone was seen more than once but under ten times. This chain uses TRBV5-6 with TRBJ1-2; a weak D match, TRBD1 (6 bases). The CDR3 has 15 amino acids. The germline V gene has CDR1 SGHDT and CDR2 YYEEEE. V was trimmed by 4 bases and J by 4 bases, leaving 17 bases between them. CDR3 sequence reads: CASSLGGAPFYGYTF. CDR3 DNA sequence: TGTGCCAGCAGCCTTGGGGGGGCCCCCTTCTATGGCTACACCTTC.

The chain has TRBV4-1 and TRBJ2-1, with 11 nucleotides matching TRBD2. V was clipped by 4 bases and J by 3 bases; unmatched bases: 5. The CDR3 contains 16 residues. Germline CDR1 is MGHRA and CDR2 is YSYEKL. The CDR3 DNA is TGCGCCAGCAGCCCGGGCGGGACTAGCGGCTACAATGAGCAGTTCTTC. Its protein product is CASSPGGTSGYNEQFF.

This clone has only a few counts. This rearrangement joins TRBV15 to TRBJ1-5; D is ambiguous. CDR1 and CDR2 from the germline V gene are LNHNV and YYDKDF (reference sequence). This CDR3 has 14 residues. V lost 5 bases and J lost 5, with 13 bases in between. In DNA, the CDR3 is TGTGCCACCAGCGCCGTTCGGCTCGATCAGCCCCAGCATTTT. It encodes CATSAVRLDQPQHF.

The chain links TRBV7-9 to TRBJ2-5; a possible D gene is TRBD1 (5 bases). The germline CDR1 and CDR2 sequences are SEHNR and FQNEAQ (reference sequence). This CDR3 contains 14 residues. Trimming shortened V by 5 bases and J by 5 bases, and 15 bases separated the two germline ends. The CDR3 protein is CASSRNSQGETQYF. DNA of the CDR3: TGTGCCAGCAGCCGAAACTCGCAGGGTGAGACCCAGTACTTC.

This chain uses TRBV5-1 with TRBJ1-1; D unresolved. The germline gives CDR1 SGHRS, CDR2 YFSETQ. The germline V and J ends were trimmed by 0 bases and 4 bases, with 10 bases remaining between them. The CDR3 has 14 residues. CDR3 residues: CASSLDAVSTEAFF. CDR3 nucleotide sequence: TGCGCCAGCAGCTTGGACGCGGTCTCCACTGAAGCTTTCTTT.

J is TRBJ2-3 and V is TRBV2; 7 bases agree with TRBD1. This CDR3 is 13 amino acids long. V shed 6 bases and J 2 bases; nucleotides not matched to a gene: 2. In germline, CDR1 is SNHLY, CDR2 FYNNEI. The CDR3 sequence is CASRTGPTDTQYF. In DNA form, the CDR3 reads TGTGCCAGCAGGACAGGGCCCACAGATACGCAGTATTTT. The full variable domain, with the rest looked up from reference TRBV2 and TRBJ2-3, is EPEVTQTPSHQVTQMGQEVILRCVPISNHLYFYWYRQILGQKVEFLVSFYNNEISEKSEIFDDQFSVERPDGSNFTLKIRSTKLEDSAMYFCASRTGPTDTQYFGPGTRLTVL.

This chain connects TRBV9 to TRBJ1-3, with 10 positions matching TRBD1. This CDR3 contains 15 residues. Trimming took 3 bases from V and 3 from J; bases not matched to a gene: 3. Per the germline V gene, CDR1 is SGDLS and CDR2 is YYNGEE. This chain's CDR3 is CASSDDRGLGNTIYF. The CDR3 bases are TGTGCCAGCAGCGACGACAGGGGGCTTGGAAACACCATATATTTT.

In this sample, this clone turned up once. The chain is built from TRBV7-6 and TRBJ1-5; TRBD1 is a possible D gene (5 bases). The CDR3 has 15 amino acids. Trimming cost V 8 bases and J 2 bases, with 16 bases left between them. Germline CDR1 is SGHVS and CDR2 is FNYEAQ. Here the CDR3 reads CASASGGGRNQPQHF. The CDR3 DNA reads TGTGCCAGCGCTAGTGGGGGGGGACGCAATCAGCCCCAGCATTTT.

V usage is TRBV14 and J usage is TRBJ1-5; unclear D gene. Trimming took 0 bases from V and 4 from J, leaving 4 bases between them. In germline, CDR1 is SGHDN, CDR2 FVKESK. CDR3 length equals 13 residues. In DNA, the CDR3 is TGTGCCAGCAGCCAAGACGGTAATCAGCCCCAGCATTTT. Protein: CASSQDGNQPQHF.

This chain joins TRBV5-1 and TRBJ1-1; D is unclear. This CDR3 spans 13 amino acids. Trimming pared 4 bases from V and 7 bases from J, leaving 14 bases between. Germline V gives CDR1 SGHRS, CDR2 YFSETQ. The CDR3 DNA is TGCGCCAGCAGCCCCTGGACGGGGAATGAAGCTTTCTTT. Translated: CASSPWTGNEAFF. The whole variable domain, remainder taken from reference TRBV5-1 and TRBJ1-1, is KAGVTQTPRYLIKTRGQQVTLSCSPISGHRSVSWYQQTPGQGLQFLFEYFSETQRNKGNFPGRFSGRQFSNSRSEMNVSTLELGDSALYLCASSPWTGNEAFFGQGTRLTVV.

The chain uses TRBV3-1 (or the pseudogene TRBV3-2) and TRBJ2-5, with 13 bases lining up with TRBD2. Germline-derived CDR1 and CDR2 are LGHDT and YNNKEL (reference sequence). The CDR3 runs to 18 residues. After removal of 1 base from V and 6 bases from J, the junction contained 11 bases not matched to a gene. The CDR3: CASSQGGIGLAGEKTQYF. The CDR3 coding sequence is TGTGCCAGCAGCCAAGGTGGGATCGGACTAGCGGGAGAAAAGACCCAGTACTTC.

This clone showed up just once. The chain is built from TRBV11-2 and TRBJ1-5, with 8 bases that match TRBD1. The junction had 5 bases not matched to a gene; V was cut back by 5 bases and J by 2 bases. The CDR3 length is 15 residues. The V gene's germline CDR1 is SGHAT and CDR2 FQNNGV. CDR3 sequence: CASSQDRGGNQPQHF. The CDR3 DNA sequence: TGTGCCAGCAGCCAAGACAGGGGTGGCAATCAGCCCCAGCATTTT.

This chain's CDR3 is CASSTGQGPSTDTQYF. CDR3 coding DNA: TGTGCCAGCAGCACAGGACAGGGACCTAGCACAGATACGCAGTATTTT. This chain links TRBV11-3 with TRBJ2-3, with 8 bases aligning to TRBD1. With V trimmed by 5 bases and J by 0 bases, 7 bases remained unmatched. This CDR3 is built from 16 residues. CDR1 SGHNT and CDR2 YENEEA come from the germline V gene.

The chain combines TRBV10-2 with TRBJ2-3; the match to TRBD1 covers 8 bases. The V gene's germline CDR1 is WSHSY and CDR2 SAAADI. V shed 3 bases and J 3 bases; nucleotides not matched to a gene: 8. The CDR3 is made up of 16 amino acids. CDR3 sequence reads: CASSDTDRVGTDTQYF. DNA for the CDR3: TGCGCCAGCAGTGACACGGACAGGGTGGGTACAGATACGCAGTATTTT.

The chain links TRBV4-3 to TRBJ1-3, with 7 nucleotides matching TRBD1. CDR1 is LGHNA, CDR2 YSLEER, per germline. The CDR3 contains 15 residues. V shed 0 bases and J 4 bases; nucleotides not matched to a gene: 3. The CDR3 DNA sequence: TGCGCCAGCAGCCAAGACAGGGGGACAGGAAACACCATATATTTT. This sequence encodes CASSQDRGTGNTIYF.

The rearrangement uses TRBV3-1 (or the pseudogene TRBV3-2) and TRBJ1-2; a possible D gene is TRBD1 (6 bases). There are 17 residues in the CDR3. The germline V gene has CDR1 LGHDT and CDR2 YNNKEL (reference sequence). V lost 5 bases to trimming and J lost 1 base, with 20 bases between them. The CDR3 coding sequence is TGTGCCAGCAGCGGGGGTCCTACAGGGATCTTTAACTATGGCTACACCTTC. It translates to CASSGGPTGIFNYGYTF.

CDR3 DNA sequence: TGTGCCAGTACCGACAGGGATAGTAGAGAGACCCAGTACTTC. It is translated as CASTDRDSRETQYF. The J gene is TRBJ2-5, the V gene TRBV21-1; the tabulated D call, TRBD1, remains unverified against the DNA. TRBV21-1 is listed as a pseudogene. The CDR3 loop spans 14 amino acids.

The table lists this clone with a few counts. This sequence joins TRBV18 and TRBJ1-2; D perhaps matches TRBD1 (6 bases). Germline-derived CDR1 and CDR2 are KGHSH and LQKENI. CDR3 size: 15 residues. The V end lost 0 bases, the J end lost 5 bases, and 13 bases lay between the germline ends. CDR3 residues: CASSPPLTGTYGYTF. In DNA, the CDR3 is TGTGCCAGCTCACCACCCCTGACAGGCACTTATGGCTACACCTTC.

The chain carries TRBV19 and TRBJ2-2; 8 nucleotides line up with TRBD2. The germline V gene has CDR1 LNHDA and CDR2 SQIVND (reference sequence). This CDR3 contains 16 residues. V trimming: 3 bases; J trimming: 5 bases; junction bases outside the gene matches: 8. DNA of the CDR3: TGTGCCAGTAGTATCCTCAGCGGGGGTGGGACCGGGGAGCTGTTTTTT. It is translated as CASSILSGGGTGELFF. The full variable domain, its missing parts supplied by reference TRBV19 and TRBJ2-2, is DGGITQSPKYLFRKEGQNVTLSCEQNLNHDAMYWYRQDPGQGLRLIYYSQIVNDFQKGDIAEGYSVSREKKESFPLTVTSAQKNPTAFYLCASSILSGGGTGELFFGEGSRLTVL.